The clone carrying this T cell receptor (beta chain) showed up just a few times. TCRdb keeps only in-frame clones here, not all; method: immunoSEQ multiplex PCR. Of 9,500 to 10,000 clones listed, around 28% are singletons. Germline V CDR1 and CDR2: MNHGY, SVAAGI. CDR3 length: 13 amino acids. The germline V and J ends were trimmed by 8 bases and 3 bases, with 13 bases remaining between them. Plating combined some 200,000 CFSE-labeled responder cells with some 200,000 irradiated, violet-dye-labeled stimulator cells. The sample belongs to a study of graft-versus-host responses after intestinal transplantation. As for the study in general: Tacrolimus and steroids were given for around 3 years to all recipients after anti-thymocyte globulin induction.

General study points: There were GvH clones found in recipient marrow, and some of them appeared first in ileum or blood.

The clonotype was recovered from a human patient who received an intestinal transplant. This chain connects TRBV6-9 to TRBJ1-2, with a tentative D call TRBD1 (6 bases). The material was alloreactive CD8+ T cells from a mixed lymphocyte reaction culture, obtained before intestinal transplant. Subset in this sample: CFSE-low proliferating T cells sorted from approximately six-day pre-transplant mixed lymphocyte reaction (GvH or HvG direction). CDR3 residues: CASGGAAHYGYTF. The CDR3, as DNA: TGTGCCAGCGGGGGGGCAGCCCACTATGGCTACACCTTC.